Listed here are 32 T cell receptor beta chains from one sample, sequenced in a study of T cell responses to AZD1222 COVID-19 vaccine. The repertoire was sequenced with immunoSEQ multiplex PCR; TCRdb's copy has only in-frame clones and lacks some. The sample holds about 77,000 clones; roughly 90% are singletons and the top ten take approximately 4.5%. The source material was peripheral blood, sampled 28 days after the second AZD1222 dose. The receptors stem from an adult who received the AZD1222 COVID-19 vaccine.

The chain has TRBV24-1 and TRBJ1-5, with a weak D call TRBD1 (6 bases). Germline V gene lookup returns CDR1 KGHDR and CDR2 SFDVKD. CDR3 length: 17 amino acids. Deletions cut 2 bases from V and 5 bases from J, with 18 bases between. CDR3 in amino acids: CATSDSGRGAQDQPQHF. In DNA, the CDR3 is TGTGCCACCAGTGATTCGGGCCGGGGGGCGCAGGATCAGCCCCAGCATTTT.

V usage is TRBV5-6 and J usage is TRBJ2-7, with 7 bases fitting TRBD2. The CDR3 totals 15 residues. CDR1 and CDR2 (germline): SGHDT, YYEEEE. The V gene end was trimmed by 0 bases and the J gene end by 2 bases; junction bases not matched to a gene: 5. The CDR3 loop reads CASSLVSSGTYEQYF. CDR3 in DNA: TGTGCCAGCAGCTTGGTATCTAGCGGAACCTACGAGCAGTACTTC.

For the CDR3, the DNA is TGTGCCAGCAGCAAAGTCACAGGGGGGAATGAAAAACTGTTTTTT. Translated: CASSKVTGGNEKLFF. The chain is built from TRBV21-1 and TRBJ1-4; the table assigns TRBD1, which was not confirmed against the DNA. TRBV21-1 has pseudogene status. The CDR3 contains 15 residues.

This clone was seen once. The rearrangement links TRBV5-4 to TRBJ2-7, with D perhaps matching TRBD2 (5 bases). The germline V gene has CDR1 SGHNT and CDR2 YYREEE (reference sequence). The CDR3 extends over 14 amino acids. V was clipped by 5 bases and J by 2 bases, with 14 bases between them. The CDR3 bases are TGTGCCAGCAGTTATGGACTGGCCCCCTACGAGCAGTACTTC. This encodes CASSYGLAPYEQYF.

This rearrangement joins TRBV4-1 to TRBJ1-1; D is unclear. Looked up from germline, CDR1 is MGHRA and CDR2 is YSYEKL. V gave up 4 bases and J gave up 0 bases, with 9 bases separating them. The CDR3 totals 14 residues. CDR3 sequence: CASSRVGLNTEAFF. The CDR3 bases are TGCGCCAGCAGCCGCGTAGGGTTGAACACTGAAGCTTTCTTT.

V usage is TRBV27 and J usage is TRBJ1-1; D might be TRBD1 (5 bases). Trimming removed 0 bases from V and 4 bases from J, with 12 bases in between. The CDR3 covers 15 residues. Germline V gene lookup returns CDR1 MNHEY and CDR2 SMNVEV (reference sequence). The CDR3 spells CASSLSYLGATEAFF. The CDR3 DNA reads TGTGCCAGCAGTTTATCCTACCTAGGGGCCACTGAAGCTTTCTTT.

Notes on this clone: The junction departs from germline at one end; a sequencing error may be responsible. The rearrangement uses TRBV7-6 and TRBJ2-1; 11 bases map to TRBD2. The length of the CDR3 is 15 residues. CDR1 is SGHVS, CDR2 FNYEAQ, per germline. The DNA of the CDR3 is TGTGCCAGCAGCATAGCGGGAGGGAGGGGAAATGAGCAGTTCTTC. Its protein product is CASSIAGGRGNEQFF.

This chain links TRBV6-2 or TRBV6-3 with TRBJ1-1; 10 bases are shared with TRBD1. The germline V gene has CDR1 MNHEY and CDR2 SVGEGT. V lost 4 bases and J lost 10; bases outside the gene matches: 6. This CDR3 spans 13 amino acids. This CDR3 reads CASSSPWDRGAFF. For the CDR3, the DNA is TGTGCCAGCAGTTCCCCCTGGGACAGGGGAGCTTTCTTT.

The V gene is TRBV15, the J gene TRBJ1-4; tentative D call: TRBD1 (5 bases). This CDR3 spans 15 amino acids. Germline V gives CDR1 LNHNV, CDR2 YYDKDF (reference sequence). V lost 2 bases, J lost 8 bases, and 15 bases lay in between. This CDR3 is CATSRPGGGLEKLFF. In DNA, the CDR3 is TGTGCCACCAGCAGACCCGGGGGAGGGCTCGAAAAACTGTTTTTT.

Here the CDR3 reads CASTREVVTYEQYF. CDR3 nucleotide sequence: TGTGCCAGCACACGGGAGGTCGTAACCTACGAGCAGTACTTC. This chain joins TRBV2 and TRBJ2-7, with 7 bases aligning to TRBD2. This CDR3 contains 14 residues. Trimming took 7 bases from V and 2 from J; bases not matched to a gene: 8. CDR1 SNHLY and CDR2 FYNNEI come from the germline V gene.

V usage is TRBV5-1 and J usage is TRBJ2-5; 10 bases agree with TRBD1. With V trimmed by 4 bases and J by 5 bases, 5 bases remained unmatched. This CDR3 has 14 residues. Germline V gives CDR1 SGHRS, CDR2 YFSETQ. The CDR3 protein is CASSPTGGEETQYF. For the CDR3, the DNA is TGCGCCAGCAGCCCGACAGGGGGCGAGGAGACCCAGTACTTC. Combining the CDR3 with reference TRBV5-1 and TRBJ2-5 gives the whole variable domain KAGVTQTPRYLIKTRGQQVTLSCSPISGHRSVSWYQQTPGQGLQFLFEYFSETQRNKGNFPGRFSGRQFSNSRSEMNVSTLELGDSALYLCASSPTGGEETQYFGPGTRLLVL.

V usage is TRBV7-8 and J usage is TRBJ2-1; a possible D gene is TRBD1 (6 bases). Trimming pared 5 bases from V and 4 bases from J, leaving 9 bases between. This CDR3 has 13 amino acids. Germline V gene lookup returns CDR1 SGHVS and CDR2 FQNEAQ. The CDR3 is CASSNREYNEQFF. CDR3 in DNA: TGTGCCAGCAGCAACAGGGAATACAATGAGCAGTTCTTC. The variable domain in full, completed from reference TRBV7-8 and TRBJ2-1, reads GAGVSQSPRYKVAKRGQDVALRCDPISGHVSLFWYQQALGQGPEFLTYFQNEAQLDKSGLPSDRFFAERPEGSVSTLKIQRTQQEDSAVYLCASSNREYNEQFFGPGTRLTVL.

The J gene is TRBJ1-1, the V gene TRBV18; possible D gene TRBD1, 6 bases. V shed 3 bases and J shed 7 bases, with 12 bases lying between them. Germline lookup yields CDR1 KGHSH and CDR2 LQKENI. The CDR3 extends over 13 amino acids. CDR3 bases: TGTGCCAGCTCACCTGGAAGGGGGATTGAAGCTTTCTTT. Encoded protein: CASSPGRGIEAFF. The whole variable domain, filled in from reference TRBV18 and TRBJ1-1, reads NAGVMQNPRHLVRRRGQEARLRCSPMKGHSHVYWYRQLPEEGLKFMVYLQKENIIDESGMPKERFSAEFPKEGPSILRIQQVVRGDSAAYFCASSPGRGIEAFFGQGTRLTVV.

V usage is TRBV5-1 and J usage is TRBJ2-7; 7 bases match TRBD2. The germline V gene has CDR1 SGHRS and CDR2 YFSETQ. CDR3 length: 13 amino acids. The V segment lost 0 bases and the J segment 6 bases; nucleotides outside the gene matches: 3. This CDR3 reads CASSLVREREQYF. The CDR3 DNA sequence: TGCGCCAGCAGCTTGGTGCGGGAGCGCGAGCAGTACTTC.

This chain's CDR3 is CASSPGSVYQPQHF. The CDR3, as DNA: TGTGCCAGCAGCCCGGGGTCGGTCTATCAGCCCCAGCATTTT. The rearrangement uses TRBV7-8 and TRBJ1-5; D ambiguous. With 5 bases removed from V and 5 bases from J, the gap between germline ends came to 13 bases. This CDR3 has 14 residues. Per germline, CDR1 SGHVS and CDR2 FQNEAQ.

V is TRBV4-3 and J is TRBJ1-2; no clear D gene. V was clipped by 0 bases and J by 7 bases, with 9 bases between them. Looked up from germline, CDR1 is LGHNA and CDR2 is YSLEER. There are 13 residues in the CDR3. CDR3 DNA sequence: TGCGCCAGCAGCCAAGACAGGATGTTTGGCTACACCTTC. As protein: CASSQDRMFGYTF.

This clone was observed a handful of times. The chain employs TRBV4-3 and TRBJ1-1; D is perhaps TRBD1 (6 bases). CDR1 is LGHNA and CDR2 is YSLEER in the germline V gene. Trimming took off 0 bases at V and 6 bases at J, with 14 bases between the two ends. The length of the CDR3 is 15 residues. This chain's CDR3 is CASSQEWGLGAEAFF. CDR3 nucleotides: TGCGCCAGCAGCCAAGAATGGGGGCTCGGCGCTGAAGCTTTCTTT.

This chain connects TRBV10-3 to TRBJ1-6; D possibly corresponds to TRBD1 (6 bases). Germline CDR1 and CDR2: ENHRY and SYGVKD. Trimming pared 2 bases from V and 5 bases from J, leaving 10 bases between. This CDR3 contains 15 residues. The CDR3 loop reads CAISEGPGDNSPLHF. Here the CDR3 DNA reads TGTGCCATCAGTGAGGGGCCAGGGGATAATTCACCCCTCCACTTT.

This chain joins TRBV6-2 or TRBV6-3 and TRBJ2-7; 13 nucleotides align to TRBD2. The CDR3 spans 16 residues. V dropped 2 bases and J dropped 4; count of bases not matched to a gene: 5. CDR1 is MNHEY, CDR2 SVGEGT, per germline. The CDR3 coding sequence is TGTGCCAGCAGTTACCCACGGACTAGCGGGAGTTACGAGCAGTACTTC. Its translation is CASSYPRTSGSYEQYF.

V usage is TRBV14 and J usage is TRBJ1-1; D possibly corresponds to TRBD1 (5 bases). The V end was cut by 0 bases, the J end by 11 bases, with 19 bases between. CDR3 size: 15 residues. Germline-derived CDR1 and CDR2 are SGHDN and FVKESK. This chain's CDR3 is CASSQDRGGGWAAFF. CDR3 in DNA: TGTGCCAGCAGCCAAGATCGCGGGGGTGGGTGGGCGGCTTTCTTT.

The chain is built from TRBV3-1 (or the pseudogene TRBV3-2) and TRBJ2-7; D not certain. Germline CDR1 and CDR2: LGHDT and YNNKEL (reference sequence). The germline V and J ends were trimmed by 1 base and 6 bases, with 10 bases remaining between them. The CDR3 sequence is 13 residues long. The CDR3 here is CASSQAASLEQYF. CDR3 DNA: TGTGCCAGCAGCCAAGCGGCCTCACTCGAGCAGTACTTC.

This clone was recorded only once. The chain combines TRBV18 with TRBJ1-1; 8 positions match TRBD1. Trimming removed 5 bases from V and 1 base from J; junction bases left unmatched: 6. Per germline, CDR1 KGHSH and CDR2 LQKENI. The CDR3 consists of 15 residues. CDR3 protein: CASSTRTGRNTEAFF. As DNA, the CDR3 is TGTGCCAGCTCAACCCGGACAGGGAGGAACACTGAAGCTTTCTTT.

This chain joins TRBV3-1 (or the pseudogene TRBV3-2) and TRBJ2-7; D gene ambiguous. There are 14 residues in the CDR3. V shed 2 bases and J shed 5 bases, with 13 bases lying between them. The germline V gene has CDR1 LGHDT and CDR2 YNNKEL (reference sequence). The CDR3 sequence: CASSQTIRSDEQYF. CDR3 DNA: TGTGCCAGCAGCCAAACGATTAGATCCGACGAGCAGTACTTC.

In its sample, this clone was seen once. The chain carries TRBV28 and TRBJ1-1, with D unclear. This CDR3 is 12 amino acids long. In germline, CDR1 is MDHEN, CDR2 SYDVKM. V lost 1 base and J lost 6, with 6 bases in between. The CDR3 DNA follows: TGTGCCAGCAGTTTATTGGGTTCTGAAGCTTTCTTT. Protein sequence: CASSLLGSEAFF.

This chain joins TRBV6-2 or TRBV6-3 and TRBJ2-1, with D unclear. The CDR3 is made up of 13 amino acids. Trimming shortened V by 4 bases and J by 6 bases, and 10 bases separated the two germline ends. CDR1 and CDR2 from the germline V gene are MNHEY and SVGEGT. The CDR3 loop reads CASSSSGGNEQFF. Here the CDR3 DNA reads TGTGCCAGCAGTTCATCAGGTGGCAATGAGCAGTTCTTC.

The chain uses TRBV3-1 (or the pseudogene TRBV3-2) and TRBJ2-3; TRBD2 aligns across 12 bases. Looked up from germline, CDR1 is LGHDT and CDR2 is YNNKEL (reference sequence). The CDR3 has 17 amino acids. The ends lost 5 bases at V and 1 base at J; junction bases unmatched: 7. CDR3 DNA sequence: TGTGCCAGCAGCAAGAAGACTAGCGGGGGCGGCACAGATACGCAGTATTTT. Its protein is CASSKKTSGGGTDTQYF.

The chain links TRBV7-2 to TRBJ2-7; D may be TRBD1 (6 bases). V lost 6 bases, J lost 0 bases, and 12 bases lay in between. The CDR3 totals 14 residues. CDR1 and CDR2 from the germline V gene are SGHTA and FQGNSA. The CDR3, as DNA: TGTGCCAGCAGTTTTACAGGGAACTCCTACGAGCAGTACTTC. Its translation is CASSFTGNSYEQYF.

This rearrangement joins TRBV5-4 to TRBJ2-5; 9 nucleotides align to TRBD2. There are 15 residues in the CDR3. Germline V gene sequence: CDR1 SGHNT, CDR2 YYREEE (reference sequence). Trimming took 4 bases from V and 4 from J; bases not matched to a gene: 8. The CDR3 loop is CASSPRAGGRETQYF. The CDR3 DNA reads TGTGCCAGCAGCCCCAGGGCGGGGGGGCGAGAGACCCAGTACTTC.

The CDR3 nucleotides are TGTGCCAGCACCGTGTATCGACAGCCCCAGCATTTT. It yields the protein CASTVYRQPQHF. The chain carries TRBV28 and TRBJ1-5; no reliable D call. V was cut by 7 bases and J by 7 bases, with 11 bases left in between. This CDR3 comprises 12 residues. Germline V gives CDR1 MDHEN, CDR2 SYDVKM.

The chain links TRBV4-3 to TRBJ2-2; the D is unclear. V was clipped by 0 bases and J by 1 base, with 9 bases between them. The germline V gene encodes CDR1 LGHNA and CDR2 YSLEER. This CDR3 contains 16 residues. The CDR3, as DNA: TGCGCCAGCAGCCAAGATGGCCTAGTGAACACCGGGGAGCTGTTTTTT. This gives the protein CASSQDGLVNTGELFF.

The gene calls are TRBV25-1 and TRBJ1-3; D remains unclear. The V gene's germline CDR1 is MGHDK and CDR2 SYGVNS. V was shortened by 8 bases and J by 2 bases, with 22 bases between the two germline ends. The CDR3 is made up of 17 amino acids. The CDR3 protein is CASPRSPFSGPGNTIYF. CDR3 nucleotide sequence: TGTGCCAGCCCACGGAGCCCCTTCAGCGGACCTGGAAACACCATATATTTT.

This chain uses TRBV18 with TRBJ1-3, with D unclear. The germline gives CDR1 KGHSH, CDR2 LQKENI. V was pared by 2 bases and J by 0 bases, with 5 bases between. The CDR3 totals 14 residues. This CDR3 is CASSPDRSGNTIYF. CDR3 sequence (DNA): TGTGCCAGCTCACCAGACCGCTCTGGAAACACCATATATTTT. Variable domain in full (rest from reference TRBV18 and TRBJ1-3): NAGVMQNPRHLVRRRGQEARLRCSPMKGHSHVYWYRQLPEEGLKFMVYLQKENIIDESGMPKERFSAEFPKEGPSILRIQQVVRGDSAAYFCASSPDRSGNTIYFGEGSWLTVV.